The 3 T cell receptor beta chains reported below all come from one sample, sequenced in a study of high-grade serous ovarian cancer treatment subgroups (dated by TCRdb to about 2021). To prepare the library, the immunoSEQ multiplex PCR assay was applied. Sourced from immuneACCESS, this table was stored by TCRdb with only in-frame sequences that have V and J called. A share of the clones is absent; for the studies checked, an unresolved V gene accounts for under half, and the remainder has no known explanation. Here the sample has some 2,300 clones; 75% occur a single time. The ten top clones hold around 8.8% of the sample. Tumor samples were collected prior to definitive surgery or chemotherapy. The source material was tumor tissue. All receptors derive from a human donor with high-grade serous ovarian cancer.

The V and J genes are TRBV10-3 and TRBJ2-7, with D unclear. Germline V gene sequence: CDR1 ENHRY, CDR2 SYGVKD. Trimming took 4 bases from V and 5 from J, leaving 9 bases between them. This CDR3 comprises 12 residues. The DNA for the CDR3 is TGTGCCATCAGTGTAAGTGGAAACGAGCAGTACTTC. Translation gives CAISVSGNEQYF.

The CDR3 reads CASSPTGTRGSEQFF. CDR3 in DNA: TGCGCCAGCAGCCCCACCGGGACTAGGGGGAGTGAGCAGTTCTTC. The chain carries TRBV4-3 and TRBJ2-1; the match to TRBD2 covers 8 bases. Germline lookup yields CDR1 LGHNA and CDR2 YSLEER. The V segment lost 4 bases and the J segment 9 bases; nucleotides outside the gene matches: 11. The CDR3 sequence is 15 residues long.

The chain has TRBV4-1 and TRBJ2-7, with a weak D call TRBD2 (6 bases). Between the trimmed V and J ends, which lost 0 bases and 4 bases, there was a span of 13 bases. CDR3 size: 15 residues. Germline assignment: CDR1 MGHRA and CDR2 YSYEKL. The CDR3 region is CASSQERRGTYEQYF. The CDR3 coding sequence is TGCGCCAGCAGCCAAGAAAGGCGGGGTACTTACGAGCAGTACTTC.